The clone carrying this T cell receptor beta chain was picked up a small number of times. The antigen is undetermined. TRB rearrangements spanning V, D and J were amplified using mixed TRB-A/B primers. TCRdb passed the multiplex PCR reads through MiXCR, listing each CDR3 protein once. The sample lists over 2,000 distinct CDR3 sequences, roughly 65% seen once, with more than 65% in the top ten. Peripheral blood genomic DNA, not sorted cells or RNA, was the template. The sample comes from a study of T cell repertoires in aging, cancer and after chemotherapy. Study context: Donor ages fell into six groups from 30 or younger up to 70 or older. Notes on the study in general: Age-matched healthy donors had significantly more diverse, less clonal blood TCR repertoires than untreated cancer patients. Across the chemotherapy interval, each cancer cohort showed higher median generation probability, suggesting thymic rebound. These repertoire data do not allow conclusions about immunological memory after chemotherapy.

CDR1 and CDR2 from the germline V gene are DFQATT and SNEGSKA (reference sequence). The CDR3 length is 10 residues. The V end lost 2 bases, the J end lost 4 bases, and 2 bases lay between the germline ends. Sequenced material: blood. The V and J genes are TRBV20-1 and TRBJ1-2, with D unresolved. The source of this sequence is a human donor with a blood cancer. This CDR3 is CSARSYGYTF. In DNA form, the CDR3 reads TGCAGTGCTAGATCCTATGGCTACACCTTC.